A selection of T cell receptor beta chains follows, all from one sample in a study of vaccination effects on CD4 cells after COVID-19. These TCRs are of unknown antigen specificity. Some clones are missing from TCRdb's copy, which holds only in-frame ones; the method was immunoSEQ multiplex PCR. Of tens of thousands of clones listed, less than 85% are singletons. The sequencing here drew on CD4+ T cells from PBMCs cultured without peptide, taken after COVID-19 vaccination. Receptors were obtained from a human donor who received a COVID-19 vaccine. Each CDR3 is given with its conserved first and last residue. Fields, in order: J gene, V gene, clone size, D gene, CDR3 protein, CDR3 DNA. D genes are given only for firm matches. Size values are once, few and many counts, or a class for expanded clones, and some rows have none.

j_gene: TRBJ1-2
v_gene: TRBV28
abundance: -
d_gene: -
CDR3aa: CASSLGIGPMVRNGYTF
CDR3nt: TGTGCCAGCAGTTTAGGAATAGGGCCGATGGTCAGGAATGGCTACACCTTC

j_gene: TRBJ2-1
v_gene: TRBV12-5
abundance: -
d_gene: TRBD2
CDR3aa: CASGLVSGGRSYNEQFF
CDR3nt: TGTGCTAGTGGTTTGGTTAGCGGGGGTCGCTCCTACAATGAGCAGTTCTTC

j_gene: TRBJ1-4
v_gene: TRBV6-5
abundance: -
d_gene: TRBD1
CDR3aa: CASSFRDSKKLFF
CDR3nt: TGTGCCAGCAGTTTCCGGGACAGCAAAAAACTGTTTTTT

j_gene: TRBJ2-2
v_gene: TRBV18
abundance: -
d_gene: TRBD1
CDR3aa: CASSPGQGATGELFF
CDR3nt: TGTGCCAGCTCTCCCGGACAGGGGGCAACCGGGGAGCTGTTTTTT

j_gene: TRBJ2-4
v_gene: TRBV21-1
abundance: -
d_gene: -
CDR3aa: CASSKGLGQGFKNIQYF
CDR3nt: TGTGCCAGCAGCAAAGGTCTGGGACAGGGTTTCAAAAACATTCAGTACTTC

j_gene: TRBJ1-1
v_gene: TRBV5-5
abundance: -
d_gene: TRBD1
CDR3aa: CASSLRAGTGRDTEAFF
CDR3nt: TGTGCCAGCAGCCTCCGGGCCGGGACAGGGCGGGACACTGAAGCTTTCTTT

j_gene: TRBJ2-5
v_gene: TRBV19
abundance: -
d_gene: TRBD2
CDR3aa: CASSILAGGRETQYF
CDR3nt: TGTGCCAGTAGTATCCTAGCGGGGGGCAGAGAGACCCAGTACTTC

j_gene: TRBJ1-1
v_gene: TRBV3-1/TRBV3-2
abundance: -
d_gene: TRBD1
CDR3aa: CASSQDKQGGTEAFF
CDR3nt: TGTGCCAGCAGCCAAGACAAACAGGGGGGGACTGAAGCTTTCTTT

j_gene: TRBJ2-2
v_gene: TRBV4-1
abundance: -
d_gene: -
CDR3aa: CASTIRGLSGGELFF
CDR3nt: TGCGCCAGCACAATTCGGGGGCTGAGCGGCGGGGAGCTGTTTTTT

j_gene: TRBJ1-1
v_gene: TRBV11-2
abundance: -
d_gene: -
CDR3aa: CASSSQGENTEAFF
CDR3nt: TGTGCCAGCAGCTCGCAGGGTGAGAACACTGAAGCTTTCTTT

j_gene: TRBJ2-1
v_gene: TRBV6-6
abundance: -
d_gene: -
CDR3aa: CASGGGGGEQFF
CDR3nt: TGTGCCAGCGGGGGTGGAGGGGGTGAGCAGTTCTTC

j_gene: TRBJ1-4
v_gene: TRBV19
abundance: -
d_gene: -
CDR3aa: CASSKIKTAVNEKLFF
CDR3nt: TGTGCCAGTAGTAAGATAAAGACGGCGGTTAATGAAAAACTGTTTTTT

j_gene: TRBJ2-5
v_gene: TRBV5-1
abundance: -
d_gene: -
CDR3aa: CASSFLGQLRETQYF
CDR3nt: TGCGCCAGCAGCTTCTTAGGGCAATTACGAGAGACCCAGTACTTC

j_gene: TRBJ1-2
v_gene: TRBV4-1
abundance: -
d_gene: -
CDR3aa: CASSTGGNYGYTF
CDR3nt: TGCGCCAGCAGTACCGGGGGTAACTATGGCTACACCTTC

j_gene: TRBJ1-2
v_gene: TRBV18
abundance: -
d_gene: TRBD1
CDR3aa: CASSPPNRDRSFGYTF
CDR3nt: TGTGCCAGCTCACCACCTAATCGGGACAGGTCTTTCGGCTACACCTTC

j_gene: TRBJ2-3
v_gene: TRBV2
abundance: -
d_gene: TRBD1
CDR3aa: CASTAGQGAGDTQYF
CDR3nt: TGTGCCAGTACCGCGGGACAGGGGGCCGGAGATACGCAGTATTTT

j_gene: TRBJ1-2
v_gene: TRBV18
abundance: -
d_gene: -
CDR3aa: CASSPGNGYTF
CDR3nt: TGTGCCAGCTCACCAGGGAATGGCTACACCTTC

j_gene: TRBJ1-4
v_gene: TRBV9
abundance: few
d_gene: -
CDR3aa: CASSVDAANEKLFF
CDR3nt: TGTGCCAGCAGCGTAGATGCCGCTAATGAAAAACTGTTTTTT

j_gene: TRBJ2-3
v_gene: TRBV18
abundance: once
d_gene: -
CDR3aa: CASSPGVPDTQYF
CDR3nt: TGTGCCAGCTCACCGGGGGTGCCAGATACGCAGTATTTT

j_gene: TRBJ2-1
v_gene: TRBV15
abundance: -
d_gene: -
CDR3aa: CATKPRAGRAEGDEQFF
CDR3nt: TGTGCCACCAAGCCCCGGGCGGGAAGGGCCGAGGGCGATGAGCAGTTCTTC

j_gene: TRBJ1-4
v_gene: TRBV7-9
abundance: -
d_gene: -
CDR3aa: CASSLSVGPINEKLFF
CDR3nt: TGTGCCAGCAGCTTATCGGTGGGACCGATTAATGAAAAACTGTTTTTT

j_gene: TRBJ1-4
v_gene: TRBV5-1
abundance: -
d_gene: -
CDR3aa: CASSLGGSDEKLFF
CDR3nt: TGCGCCAGCAGCTTGGGGGGAAGTGATGAAAAACTGTTTTTT

j_gene: TRBJ2-4
v_gene: TRBV9
abundance: -
d_gene: TRBD2
CDR3aa: CASSVVGGNGIQYF
CDR3nt: TGTGCCAGCAGCGTAGTGGGGGGGAATGGCATTCAGTACTTC

j_gene: TRBJ1-2
v_gene: TRBV12-3/TRBV12-4
abundance: -
d_gene: -
CDR3aa: CASSPIGGYTF
CDR3nt: TGTGCCAGCAGTCCGATAGGCGGCTACACCTTC

j_gene: TRBJ2-1
v_gene: TRBV24-1
abundance: -
d_gene: TRBD1
CDR3aa: CATSDPGTGSNNEQFF
CDR3nt: TGTGCCACCAGTGATCCCGGGACAGGGTCCAACAATGAGCAGTTCTTC

j_gene: TRBJ2-1
v_gene: TRBV24-1
abundance: -
d_gene: TRBD1
CDR3aa: CATSDPQPGPGGSYNEQFF
CDR3nt: TGTGCCACCAGTGATCCTCAACCGGGCCCAGGGGGTTCCTACAATGAGCAGTTCTTC

j_gene: TRBJ2-1
v_gene: TRBV5-4
abundance: -
d_gene: -
CDR3aa: CASSAGDSYNEQFF
CDR3nt: TGTGCCAGCTCCGCCGGGGACTCCTACAATGAGCAGTTCTTC

j_gene: TRBJ1-3
v_gene: TRBV30
abundance: -
d_gene: TRBD1
CDR3aa: CAWRAQGENTIYF
CDR3nt: TGTGCCTGGAGGGCACAGGGGGAAAACACCATATATTTT

j_gene: TRBJ1-4
v_gene: TRBV19
abundance: -
d_gene: TRBD1
CDR3aa: CASRRQGVNEKLFF
CDR3nt: TGTGCCAGTAGAAGACAGGGCGTTAATGAAAAACTGTTTTTT

j_gene: TRBJ2-1
v_gene: TRBV7-3
abundance: -
d_gene: TRBD1
CDR3aa: CASSSRTGNEQFF
CDR3nt: TGTGCCAGCAGCTCCCGGACAGGGAATGAGCAGTTCTTC